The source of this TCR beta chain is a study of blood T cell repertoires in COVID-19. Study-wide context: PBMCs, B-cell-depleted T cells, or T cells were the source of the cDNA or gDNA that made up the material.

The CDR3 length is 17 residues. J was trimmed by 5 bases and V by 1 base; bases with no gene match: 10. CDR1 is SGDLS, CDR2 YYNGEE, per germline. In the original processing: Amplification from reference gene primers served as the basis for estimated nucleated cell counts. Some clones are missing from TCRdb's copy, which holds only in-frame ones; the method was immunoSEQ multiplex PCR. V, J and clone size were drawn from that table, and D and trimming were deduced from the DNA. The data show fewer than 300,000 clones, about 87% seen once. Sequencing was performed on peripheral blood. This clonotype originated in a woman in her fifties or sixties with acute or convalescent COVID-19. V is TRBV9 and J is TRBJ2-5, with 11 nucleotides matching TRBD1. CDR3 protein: CASSVKLGQGARETQYF. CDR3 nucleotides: TGTGCCAGCAGCGTAAAACTCGGACAGGGGGCGAGGGAGACCCAGTACTTC.